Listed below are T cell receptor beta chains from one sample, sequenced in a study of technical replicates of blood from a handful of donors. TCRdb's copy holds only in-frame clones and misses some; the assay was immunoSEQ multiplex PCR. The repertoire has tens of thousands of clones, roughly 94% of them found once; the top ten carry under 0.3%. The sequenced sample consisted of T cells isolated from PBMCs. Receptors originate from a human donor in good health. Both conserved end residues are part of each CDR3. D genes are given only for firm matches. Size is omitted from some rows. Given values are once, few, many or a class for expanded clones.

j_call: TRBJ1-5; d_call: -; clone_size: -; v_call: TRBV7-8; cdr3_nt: TGTGCCAGCAGCTCGCAGGGTCGGCAGCCCCAGCATTTT; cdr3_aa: CASSSQGRQPQHF
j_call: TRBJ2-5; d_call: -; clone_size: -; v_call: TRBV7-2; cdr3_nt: TGTGCCAGCAGCTTACGGGGGTGGGGAGAGACCCAGTACTTC; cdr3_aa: CASSLRGWGETQYF
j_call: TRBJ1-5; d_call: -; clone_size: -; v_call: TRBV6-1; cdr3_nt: TGTGCCAGCAGTGAAGATGCAGGGAGGGTGTCCAATCAGCCCCAGCATTTT; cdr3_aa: CASSEDAGRVSNQPQHF
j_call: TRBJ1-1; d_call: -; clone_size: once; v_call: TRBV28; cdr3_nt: TGTGCCAGCACCCTCCTAACCGGACAACCGAACACTGAAGCTTTCTTT; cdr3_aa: CASTLLTGQPNTEAFF
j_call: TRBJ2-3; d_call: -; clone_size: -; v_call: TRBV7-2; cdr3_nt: TGTGCCAGCAGCTTGGTTGCCGGGTCTACTCTTCGCACAGATACGCAGTATTTT; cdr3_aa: CASSLVAGSTLRTDTQYF
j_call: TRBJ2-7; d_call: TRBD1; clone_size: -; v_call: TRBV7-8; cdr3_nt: TGTGCCAGCAGCTTAGTTTTCAGGGGGTCCTACGAGCAGTACTTC; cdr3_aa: CASSLVFRGSYEQYF
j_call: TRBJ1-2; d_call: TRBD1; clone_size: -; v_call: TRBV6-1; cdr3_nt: TGTGCCAGCAGTCGAACAGGGGGCTCCGACTATGGCTACACCTTC; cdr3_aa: CASSRTGGSDYGYTF
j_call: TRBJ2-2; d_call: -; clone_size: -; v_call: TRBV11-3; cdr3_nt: TGTGCCAGCAGCTTAAGGCAGGCGATGCTTGGTACCGGGGAGCTGTTTTTT; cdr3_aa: CASSLRQAMLGTGELFF
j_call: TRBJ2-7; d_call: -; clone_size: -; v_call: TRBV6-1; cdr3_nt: TGTGCCAGCAGTTTATACGAGCAGTACTTC; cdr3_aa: CASSLYEQYF
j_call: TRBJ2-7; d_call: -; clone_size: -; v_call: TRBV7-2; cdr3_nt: TGTGCCAGCAGCTCTATGATGACATCCTACGAGCAGTACTTC; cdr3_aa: CASSSMMTSYEQYF
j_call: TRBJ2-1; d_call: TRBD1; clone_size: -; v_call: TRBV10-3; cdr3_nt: TGTGCCATAGGGGTCCGGGACAGGGGCAACAATGAGCAGTTCTTC; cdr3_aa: CAIGVRDRGNNEQFF
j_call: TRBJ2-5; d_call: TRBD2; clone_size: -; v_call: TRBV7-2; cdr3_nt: TGTGCCAGCAGCCCGGGACTAGCTGGGGCGAAGACCCAGTACTTC; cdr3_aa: CASSPGLAGAKTQYF
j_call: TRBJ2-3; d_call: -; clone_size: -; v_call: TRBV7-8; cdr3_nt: TGTGCCAGCAGCTTAGGGAGGGGACCAGATACGCAGTATTTT; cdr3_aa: CASSLGRGPDTQYF
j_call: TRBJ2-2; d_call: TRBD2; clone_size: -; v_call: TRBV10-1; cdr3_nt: TGCGCCAGCAGCCCTAGCGGGATAAGGGAGGGCACCGGGGAGCTGTTTTTT; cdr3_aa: CASSPSGIREGTGELFF
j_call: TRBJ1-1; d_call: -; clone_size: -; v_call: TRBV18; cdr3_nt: TGTGCCAGCTCACCCGGGGTTCCAACTACAGCTTTCTTT; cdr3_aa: CASSPGVPTTAFF
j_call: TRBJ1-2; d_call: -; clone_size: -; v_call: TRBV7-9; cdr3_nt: TGTGCCAGCAGCTTAAATATGCAGTTCTATGGCTACACCTTC; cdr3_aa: CASSLNMQFYGYTF
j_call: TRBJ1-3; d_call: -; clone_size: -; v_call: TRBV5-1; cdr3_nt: TGCGCCAGCAGCAGGGGCCAGGGTGGGACCATATATTTT; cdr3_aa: CASSRGQGGTIYF
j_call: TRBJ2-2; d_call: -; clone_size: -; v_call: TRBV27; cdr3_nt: TGTGCCAGCAAGATCCGCTCGGGGAACACCGGGGAGCTGTTTTTT; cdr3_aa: CASKIRSGNTGELFF
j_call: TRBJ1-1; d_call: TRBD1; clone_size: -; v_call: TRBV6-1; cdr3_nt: TGTGCCAGCAAACAGGGGTTTTCCACTGAAGCTTTCTTT; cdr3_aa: CASKQGFSTEAFF
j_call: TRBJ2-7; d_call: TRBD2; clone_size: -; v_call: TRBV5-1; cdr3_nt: TGCGCCAGCACCCCGTCCGGGAGGCCGGGTGAGCAGTACTTC; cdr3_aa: CASTPSGRPGEQYF
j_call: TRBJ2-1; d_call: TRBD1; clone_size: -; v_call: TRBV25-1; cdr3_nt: TGTGCCAGCAGTGAAGGACAGGGCCCTTCCTTAACATACAATGAGCAGTTCTTC; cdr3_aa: CASSEGQGPSLTYNEQFF
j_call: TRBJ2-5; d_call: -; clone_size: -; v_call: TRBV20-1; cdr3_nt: TGCAGTGCTAGAAATATGGAGACCCAGTACTTC; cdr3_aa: CSARNMETQYF
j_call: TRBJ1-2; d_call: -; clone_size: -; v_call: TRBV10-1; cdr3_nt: TGCGCCAGCAGTCAGACAGCTAACTATGGCTACACCTTC; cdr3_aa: CASSQTANYGYTF
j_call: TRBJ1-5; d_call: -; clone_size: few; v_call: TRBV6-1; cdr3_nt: TGTGCCAGCAGTCACAGGTGGAATCAGCCCCAGCATTTT; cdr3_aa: CASSHRWNQPQHF
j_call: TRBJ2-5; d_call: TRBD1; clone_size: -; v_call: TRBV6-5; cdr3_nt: TGTGCCAGCTCTACCGACAGGGTCAAAGAGACCCAGTACTTC; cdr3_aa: CASSTDRVKETQYF
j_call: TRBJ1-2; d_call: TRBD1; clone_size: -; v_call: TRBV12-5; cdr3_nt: TGTGCTAGTGGTTTGGTAAGCGGGACAGGGTTCGACTATGGCTACACCTTC; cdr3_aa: CASGLVSGTGFDYGYTF
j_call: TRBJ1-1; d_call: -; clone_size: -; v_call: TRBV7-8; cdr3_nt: TGTGCCAGCAGCCTAGAACCAGAAACGAACACTGAAGCTTTCTTT; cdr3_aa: CASSLEPETNTEAFF
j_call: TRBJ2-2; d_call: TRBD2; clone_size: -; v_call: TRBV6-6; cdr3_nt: TGTGCCAGCAGCCGGGGGGGGAAGAACACCGGGGAGCTGTTTTTT; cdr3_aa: CASSRGGKNTGELFF
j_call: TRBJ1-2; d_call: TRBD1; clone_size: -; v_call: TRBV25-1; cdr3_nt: TGTGCCAGCAGTGAATTTGTGGACAGGGGCGACTATGGCTACACCTTC; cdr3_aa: CASSEFVDRGDYGYTF
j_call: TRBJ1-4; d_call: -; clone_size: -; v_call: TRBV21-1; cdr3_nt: TGTGCCAGCAGCGTAACCTCAGGGATGGGAGAAAAACTGTTTTTT; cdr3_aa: CASSVTSGMGEKLFF
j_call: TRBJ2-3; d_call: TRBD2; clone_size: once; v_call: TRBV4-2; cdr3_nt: TGTGCCAGCAGCCAACTCGGGAGGTCTAGCGGTGGCACAGATACGCAGTATTTT; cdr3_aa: CASSQLGRSSGGTDTQYF
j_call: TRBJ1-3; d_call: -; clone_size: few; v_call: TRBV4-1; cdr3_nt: TGCGCCAGCAGCCAAATAGGCCTACAGGATAGGAGCTCTGGAAACACCATATATTTT; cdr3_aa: CASSQIGLQDRSSGNTIYF